The 11 T cell receptor beta chains listed next were all sequenced from one sample in a study of shared clonotypes between healthy human individuals. The assay was immunoSEQ multiplex PCR, and TCRdb's table has in-frame clones only and misses some. The sample lists about 2.2 million clones; under 95% were seen once. CD45RO negativity and positive selection for CCR7 defined naive CD8 cells, a population that excluded terminally differentiated effector memory CD45RA+ cells. Sequencing was carried out using naive CD8+ T cells from PBMCs. The receptors originated from a man aged 18 to 29 in good health. Some clones in this sample may be carry-over from other donors' samples.

This rearrangement joins TRBV10-3 to TRBJ2-7; tentative D call: TRBD1 (6 bases). The CDR3 runs to 15 residues. V shed 5 bases and J shed 2 bases, with 16 bases lying between them. From germline, CDR1 is ENHRY and CDR2 SYGVKD. The CDR3 nucleotides are TGTGCCATCAGTTACGATACAGGGTTTGCCTACGAGCAGTACTTC. This gives the protein CAISYDTGFAYEQYF.

The chain carries TRBV11-2 and TRBJ2-5, with D possibly matching TRBD2 (5 bases). The CDR3 is 14 residues long. Between the trimmed V and J ends, which lost 3 bases and 5 bases, there was a span of 13 bases. In germline, CDR1 is SGHAT, CDR2 FQNNGV. The CDR3 DNA follows: TGTGCCAGCAGCTTCGGAGCACCGGGGGAGACCCAGTACTTC. Translated, it gives CASSFGAPGETQYF.

This chain uses TRBV5-1 with TRBJ1-1; TRBD1 is a possible D gene (6 bases). Germline V gene sequence: CDR1 SGHRS, CDR2 YFSETQ. Trimming removed 3 bases at V and 0 bases at J, with 12 bases between. CDR3 length equals 15 residues. CDR3 sequence: CASSWAGTLNTEAFF. In DNA, the CDR3 is TGCGCCAGCAGCTGGGCCGGGACACTGAACACTGAAGCTTTCTTT.

The gene calls are TRBV28 and TRBJ2-3; maybe TRBD1 (7 bases). Germline loops: CDR1 MDHEN, CDR2 SYDVKM. The CDR3 has 15 amino acids. Trimming left V 4 bases short and J 7 bases short, with 18 bases between. CDR3 nucleotides: TGTGCCAGCAGTTCTGACAGGAGGGGGCCATATACGCAGTATTTT. Translated: CASSSDRRGPYTQYF. The full variable domain, rest sourced from reference TRBV28 and TRBJ2-3, is DVKVTQSSRYLVKRTGEKVFLECVQDMDHENMFWYRQDPGLGLRLIYFSYDVKMKEKGDIPEGYSVSREKKERFSLILESASTNQTSMYLCASSSDRRGPYTQYFGPGTRLTVL.

The rearrangement uses TRBV5-1 and TRBJ2-7; TRBD1 matches 11 bases. After removal of 3 bases from V and 1 base from J, the junction contained 3 bases not matched to a gene. CDR3 size: 15 residues. Germline-derived CDR1 and CDR2 are SGHRS and YFSETQ. The CDR3 sequence: CASSWDRGTSYEQYF. CDR3 nucleotides: TGCGCCAGCAGCTGGGACAGGGGGACTTCCTACGAGCAGTACTTC.

This clone was observed once. V usage is TRBV5-5 and J usage is TRBJ2-7; D may be TRBD1 (6 bases). The V end lost 0 bases, the J end lost 4 bases, and 23 bases lay between the germline ends. The CDR3 extends over 18 amino acids. CDR1 and CDR2 from the germline V gene are SGHKS and YYEKEE (reference sequence). This CDR3 reads CASSLGIRLGQRPYEQYF. The DNA of the CDR3 is TGTGCCAGCAGCTTGGGGATTCGTTTAGGACAGAGGCCGTACGAGCAGTACTTC.

This chain joins TRBV19 and TRBJ2-2; 9 bases are shared with TRBD1. This CDR3 has 16 amino acids. Losses at the gene ends were 3 bases for V and 4 bases for J; bases not matched to a gene: 6. Germline-derived CDR1 and CDR2 are LNHDA and SQIVND (reference sequence). CDR3 region: CASSILGTGPTGELFF. In nucleotides, the CDR3 is TGTGCCAGTAGTATCCTAGGGACAGGGCCCACCGGGGAGCTGTTTTTT.

CDR3 sequence (DNA): TGTGCCAGCAGTTCTCACAGAATCAATCAGCCCCAGCATTTT. Its protein is CASSSHRINQPQHF. The V call is TRBV27, the J call TRBJ1-5; D gene uncertain. There are 14 residues in the CDR3. CDR1 is MNHEY, CDR2 SMNVEV, per germline (reference sequence). Trimming removed 4 bases from V and 3 bases from J, with 10 bases in between.

This chain joins TRBV28 and TRBJ2-1; 9 nucleotides line up with TRBD2. The CDR3 is made up of 15 amino acids. The J segment lost 9 bases and the V segment lost 4 bases, leaving 10 bases of the junction unmatched. Germline CDR1 and CDR2: MDHEN and SYDVKM. CDR3: CASSSRLAGDLEQFF. CDR3 nucleotide sequence: TGTGCCAGCAGTTCTCGATTAGCGGGAGATCTTGAGCAGTTCTTC.

This chain connects TRBV9 to TRBJ2-2, with a tentative D call TRBD1 (6 bases). CDR1 is SGDLS, CDR2 YYNGEE, per germline. The CDR3 loop spans 15 amino acids. V lost 3 bases to trimming and J lost 7 bases, with 16 bases between them. As DNA, the CDR3 is TGTGCCAGCAGCGGGGGGCCCGGTGTGGGCGGGGAGCTGTTTTTT. The encoded protein is CASSGGPGVGGELFF.

The chain recombines TRBV6-5 with TRBJ2-7; possible D gene TRBD2, 5 bases. The germline V gene encodes CDR1 MNHEY and CDR2 SVGAGI. There are 15 residues in the CDR3. The V and J ends lost 0 bases and 2 bases respectively, with 11 bases between them. The CDR3 nucleotides read TGTGCCAGCAGTTACTCGGGAGCCTCTACCTACGAGCAGTACTTC. Its protein is CASSYSGASTYEQYF.